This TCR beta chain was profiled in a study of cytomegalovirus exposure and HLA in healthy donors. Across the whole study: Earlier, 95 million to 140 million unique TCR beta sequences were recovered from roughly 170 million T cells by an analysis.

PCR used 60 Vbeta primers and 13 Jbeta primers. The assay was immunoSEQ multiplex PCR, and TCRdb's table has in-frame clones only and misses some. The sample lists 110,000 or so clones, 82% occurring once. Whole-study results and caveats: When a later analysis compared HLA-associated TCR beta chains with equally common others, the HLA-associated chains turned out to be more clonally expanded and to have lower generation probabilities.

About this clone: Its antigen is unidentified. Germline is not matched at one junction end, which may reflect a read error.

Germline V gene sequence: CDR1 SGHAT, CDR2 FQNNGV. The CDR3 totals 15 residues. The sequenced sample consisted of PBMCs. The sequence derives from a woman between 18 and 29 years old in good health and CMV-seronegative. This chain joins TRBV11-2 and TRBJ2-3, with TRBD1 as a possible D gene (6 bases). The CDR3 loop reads CASGLQGLSGDTQYF. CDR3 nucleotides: TGTGCCAGCGGCTTGCAGGGGTTATCAGGAGATACGCAGTATTTT.